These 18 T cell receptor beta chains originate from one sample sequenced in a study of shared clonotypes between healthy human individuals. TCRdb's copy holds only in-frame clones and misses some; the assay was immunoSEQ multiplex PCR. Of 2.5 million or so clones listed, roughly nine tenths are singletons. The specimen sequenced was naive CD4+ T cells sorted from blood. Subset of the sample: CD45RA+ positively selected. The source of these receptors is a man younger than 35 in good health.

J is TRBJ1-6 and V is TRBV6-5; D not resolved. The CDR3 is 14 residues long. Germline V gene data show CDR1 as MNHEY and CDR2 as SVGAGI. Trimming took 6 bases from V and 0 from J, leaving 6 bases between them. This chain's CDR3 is CASSGSSYNSPLHF. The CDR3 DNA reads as TGTGCCAGCAGCGGGAGCTCCTATAATTCACCCCTCCACTTT.

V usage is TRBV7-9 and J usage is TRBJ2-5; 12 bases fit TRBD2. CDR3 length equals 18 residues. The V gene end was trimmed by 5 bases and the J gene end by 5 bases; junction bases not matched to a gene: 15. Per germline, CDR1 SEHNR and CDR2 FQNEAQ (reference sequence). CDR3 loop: CASSPTLRLAGAGETQYF. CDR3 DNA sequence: TGTGCCAGCAGCCCGACTTTACGACTAGCGGGGGCGGGGGAGACCCAGTACTTC.

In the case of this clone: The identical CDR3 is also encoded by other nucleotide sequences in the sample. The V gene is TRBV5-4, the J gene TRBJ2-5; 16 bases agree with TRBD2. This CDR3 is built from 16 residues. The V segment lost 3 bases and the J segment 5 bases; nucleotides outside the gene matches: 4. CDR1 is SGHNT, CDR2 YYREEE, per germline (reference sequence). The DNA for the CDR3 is TGTGCCAGCAGCTCGGGACTAGCGGGGGGGCAGGAGACCCAGTACTTC. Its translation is CASSSGLAGGQETQYF.

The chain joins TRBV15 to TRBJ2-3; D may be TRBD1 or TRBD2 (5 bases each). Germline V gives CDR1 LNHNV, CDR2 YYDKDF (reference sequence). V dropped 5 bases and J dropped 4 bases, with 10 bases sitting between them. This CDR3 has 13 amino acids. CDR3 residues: CATSPWGSDTQYF. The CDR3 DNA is TGTGCCACCAGCCCCTGGGGGTCAGATACGCAGTATTTT.

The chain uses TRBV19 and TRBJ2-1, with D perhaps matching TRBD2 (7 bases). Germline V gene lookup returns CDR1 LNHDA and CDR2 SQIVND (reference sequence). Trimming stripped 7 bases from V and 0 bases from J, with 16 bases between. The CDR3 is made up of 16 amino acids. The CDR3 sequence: CASMRGLTSSYNEQFF. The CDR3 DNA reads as TGTGCCAGTATGCGGGGGCTAACTAGCTCCTACAATGAGCAGTTCTTC.

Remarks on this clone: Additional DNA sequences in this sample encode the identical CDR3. CDR3 coding DNA: TGTGCCAGCAGCTCCAACACCGGGGAGCTGTTTTTT. Encoded protein: CASSSNTGELFF. The chain joins TRBV5-4 to TRBJ2-2, with unresolved D. V lost 3 bases and J lost 2, with 2 bases in between. The CDR3 runs to 12 residues. Germline assignment: CDR1 SGHNT and CDR2 YYREEE (reference sequence).

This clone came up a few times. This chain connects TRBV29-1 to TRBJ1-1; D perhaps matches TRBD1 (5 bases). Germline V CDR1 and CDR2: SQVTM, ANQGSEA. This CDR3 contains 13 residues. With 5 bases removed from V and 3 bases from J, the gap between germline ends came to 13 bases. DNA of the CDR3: TGCAGCGTTCGTTGGGGGGGAGACACTGAAGCTTTCTTT. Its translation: CSVRWGGDTEAFF.

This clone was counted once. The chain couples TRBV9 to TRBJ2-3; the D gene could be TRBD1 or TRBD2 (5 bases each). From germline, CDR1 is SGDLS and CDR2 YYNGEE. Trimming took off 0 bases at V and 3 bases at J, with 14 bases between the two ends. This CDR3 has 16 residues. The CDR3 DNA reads TGTGCCAGCAGCGTAGGAGGGGTTTTGGGGACAGATACGCAGTATTTT. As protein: CASSVGGVLGTDTQYF.

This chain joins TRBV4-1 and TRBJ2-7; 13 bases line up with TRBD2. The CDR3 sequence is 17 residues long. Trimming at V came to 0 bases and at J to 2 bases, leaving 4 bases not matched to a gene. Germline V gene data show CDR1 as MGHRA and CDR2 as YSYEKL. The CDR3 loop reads CASSQELAGGYPYEQYF. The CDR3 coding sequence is TGCGCCAGCAGCCAAGAACTAGCGGGGGGGTACCCCTACGAGCAGTACTTC.

In DNA, the CDR3 is TGTGCCAGCAGGGTCACCTTCAATCAGCCCCAGCATTTT. Encoded protein: CASRVTFNQPQHF. The chain couples TRBV27 to TRBJ1-5, with D uncertain. This CDR3 comprises 13 residues. The germline gives CDR1 MNHEY, CDR2 SMNVEV (reference sequence). V was cut by 6 bases and J by 3 bases, with 9 bases left in between.

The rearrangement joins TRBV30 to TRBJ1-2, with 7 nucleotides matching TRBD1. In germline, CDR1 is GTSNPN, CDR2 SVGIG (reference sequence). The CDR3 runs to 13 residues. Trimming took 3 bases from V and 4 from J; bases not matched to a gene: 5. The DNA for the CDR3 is TGTGCCTGGAGGCAGGGGGGTGGCTATGGCTACACCTTC. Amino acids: CAWRQGGGYGYTF.

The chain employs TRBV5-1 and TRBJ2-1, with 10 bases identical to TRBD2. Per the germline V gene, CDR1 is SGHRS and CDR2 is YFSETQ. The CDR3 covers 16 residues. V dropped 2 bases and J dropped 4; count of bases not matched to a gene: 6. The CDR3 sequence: CASSFVAGGPYNEQFF. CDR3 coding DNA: TGCGCCAGCAGCTTCGTAGCGGGGGGACCTTACAATGAGCAGTTCTTC.

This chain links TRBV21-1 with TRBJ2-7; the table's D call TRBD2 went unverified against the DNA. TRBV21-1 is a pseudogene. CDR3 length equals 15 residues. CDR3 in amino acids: CASVRREGSSYEQYF. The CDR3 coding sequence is TGTGCCAGCGTCCGCCGGGAGGGGTCGAGCTACGAGCAGTACTTC.

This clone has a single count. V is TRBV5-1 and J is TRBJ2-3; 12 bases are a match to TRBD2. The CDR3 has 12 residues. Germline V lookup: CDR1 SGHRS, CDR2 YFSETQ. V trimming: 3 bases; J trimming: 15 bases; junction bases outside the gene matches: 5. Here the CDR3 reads CASSSSGGAEYF. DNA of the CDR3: TGCGCCAGCAGCTCTAGCGGGGGGGCCGAATATTTT.

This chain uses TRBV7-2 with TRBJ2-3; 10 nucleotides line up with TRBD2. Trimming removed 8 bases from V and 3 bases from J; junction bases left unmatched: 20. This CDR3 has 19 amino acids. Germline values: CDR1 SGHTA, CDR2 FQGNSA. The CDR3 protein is CASRKIGLAGEVWTDTQYF. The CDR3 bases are TGTGCCAGCCGTAAAATAGGGCTAGCGGGAGAAGTGTGGACAGATACGCAGTATTTT.

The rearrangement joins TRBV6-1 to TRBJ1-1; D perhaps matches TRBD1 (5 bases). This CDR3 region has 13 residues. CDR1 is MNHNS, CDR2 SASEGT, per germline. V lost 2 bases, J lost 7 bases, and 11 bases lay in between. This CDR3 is CASSEQAGIEAFF. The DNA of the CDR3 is TGTGCCAGCAGTGAACAGGCAGGGATTGAAGCTTTCTTT.

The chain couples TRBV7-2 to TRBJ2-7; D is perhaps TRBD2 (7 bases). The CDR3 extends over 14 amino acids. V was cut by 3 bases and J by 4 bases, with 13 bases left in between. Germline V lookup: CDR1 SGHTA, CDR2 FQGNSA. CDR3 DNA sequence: TGTGCCAGCAGCTTGTCCGGGGGGCAGTACGAGCAGTACTTC. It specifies CASSLSGGQYEQYF. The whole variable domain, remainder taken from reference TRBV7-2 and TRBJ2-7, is GAGVSQSPSNKVTEKGKDVELRCDPISGHTALYWYRQSLGQGLEFLIYFQGNSAPDKSGLPSDRFSAERTGGSVSTLTIQRTQQEDSAVYLCASSLSGGQYEQYFGPGTRLTVT.

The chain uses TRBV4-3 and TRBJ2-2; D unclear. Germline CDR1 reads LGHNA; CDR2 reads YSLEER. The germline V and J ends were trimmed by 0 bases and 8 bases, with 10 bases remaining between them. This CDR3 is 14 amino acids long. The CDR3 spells CASSQDFGPGELFF. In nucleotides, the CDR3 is TGCGCCAGCAGCCAAGATTTTGGTCCTGGGGAGCTGTTTTTT.